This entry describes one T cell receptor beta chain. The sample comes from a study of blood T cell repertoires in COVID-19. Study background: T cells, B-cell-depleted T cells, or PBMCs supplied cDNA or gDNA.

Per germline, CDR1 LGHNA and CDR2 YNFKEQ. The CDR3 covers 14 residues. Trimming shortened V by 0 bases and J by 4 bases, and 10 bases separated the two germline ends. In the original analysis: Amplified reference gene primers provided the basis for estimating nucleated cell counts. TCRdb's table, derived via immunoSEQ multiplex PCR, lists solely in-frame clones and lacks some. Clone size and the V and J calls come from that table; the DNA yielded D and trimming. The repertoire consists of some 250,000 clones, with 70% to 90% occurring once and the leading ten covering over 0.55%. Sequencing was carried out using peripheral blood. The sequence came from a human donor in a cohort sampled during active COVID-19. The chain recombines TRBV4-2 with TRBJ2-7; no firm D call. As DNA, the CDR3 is TGTGCCAGCAGCCAAGATAGGAGCGCGTACGAGCAGTACTTC. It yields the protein CASSQDRSAYEQYF.